This T cell receptor beta chain emerged from a study of shared clonotypes between healthy human individuals. As for the study in general: Per donor, three plates held CD4 naive cells, three held CD4 memory, two held CD8 naive and one held CD8 memory.

Study-level results: Across four donors, naive CD4 shared roughly 5%, naive CD8 more than 3%, memory CD4 roughly 2.3%, memory CD8 around 0.36%.

Per germline, CDR1 SGHNT and CDR2 YYREEE (reference sequence). Between the trimmed V and J ends, which lost 0 bases and 3 bases, there was a span of 7 bases. The CDR3 runs to 13 residues. Note on this clone: The target antigen is unknown.

Positively selected for CCR7, the CD45RO-negative cells used as naive CD8 cells excluded terminally differentiated effector memory CD45RA+ cells. Only in-frame clones appear in the TCRdb table, and some are missing; sequencing was by immunoSEQ multiplex PCR. The profile covers 2 million or so clones, with about 95% appearing a single time and about 1.1% taken by the ten largest. The clonotype was recovered from a young man in good health. The sample comprised naive CD8+ T cells sorted from blood. V gene TRBV5-4 combines with J gene TRBJ2-7; D ambiguous. The CDR3 is CASSLAEGYEQYF. The CDR3 nucleotides are TGTGCCAGCAGCTTGGCCGAAGGCTACGAGCAGTACTTC. The full variable domain, with the rest looked up from reference TRBV5-4 and TRBJ2-7, is ETGVTQSPTHLIKTRGQQVTLRCSSQSGHNTVSWYQQALGQGPQFIFQYYREEENGRGNFPPRFSGLQFPNYSSELNVNALELDDSALYLCASSLAEGYEQYFGPGTRLTVT.